This T cell receptor (beta chain) emerged from a study of beta chain features in type 1 diabetes. Germline-derived CDR1 and CDR2 are LNHDA and SQIVND (reference sequence). V dropped 7 bases and J dropped 8; count of bases not matched to a gene: 9. CDR3 size: 14 residues. Study-wide points: cDNA-based reads could over-represent cells with high TCR expression.

Reverse transcribing all isolated RNA meant expressed TCRB transcripts were sequenced. Samples of naive, central memory and regulatory T cells yielded a mean of about 3.5 million reads. Libraries were prepared by immunoSEQ multiplex PCR; TCRdb keeps only in-frame clonotypes and omits some of them. The table includes fewer than 500,000 clones, about 15% detected once. Comments on this clone: The target antigen is unknown.

This receptor was identified in a man under 40 in good health. This chain connects TRBV19 to TRBJ2-1, with 9 bases fitting TRBD2. The sequenced material came from naive CD4+ T cells from blood. CDR3 amino acids: CASKKAGGWDEQFF. CDR3 in DNA: TGTGCCAGTAAGAAAGCGGGAGGCTGGGATGAGCAGTTCTTC.